A selection of T cell receptor beta chains follows, all from one sample in a study of blood T cell repertoires in COVID-19. Repertoires were generated with immunoSEQ multiplex PCR, while TCRdb's copy carries only in-frame clones and drops some. The sample records 300,000 to 350,000 clones, roughly 89% being singletons. Material for sequencing was peripheral blood. These receptors were taken from a woman in her fifties or sixties with COVID-19, enrolled during active disease. The CDR3 runs from the conserved cysteine through the conserved F or W. A D gene is named only where the DNA matches it firmly. A clone size is listed for some rows: how often the clone was seen (once, few, many), or a class if it is expanded.

D	size	V	J	CDR3	DNA
.	.	TRBV7-9	TRBJ1-4	CASSLVQSNEKLFF	TGTGCCAGCAGCTTAGTACAGAGTAATGAAAAACTGTTTTTT
.	.	TRBV19	TRBJ1-6	CASSLGGVNNSPLHF	TGTGCCAGTAGCCTTGGGGGGGTTAATAATTCACCCCTCCACTTT
TRBD1	.	TRBV28	TRBJ1-5	CASSLPNRGGTGNQPQHF	TGTGCCAGCAGCCTACCAAACAGAGGGGGCACGGGCAATCAGCCCCAGCATTTT
TRBD2	.	TRBV28	TRBJ2-1	CASSTTSGGAFNEQFF	TGTGCCAGCAGTACTACTAGCGGGGGGGCCTTCAATGAGCAGTTCTTC
.	.	TRBV19	TRBJ2-2	CASSTRVNTGELFF	TGTGCCAGTAGTACCCGAGTTAACACCGGGGAGCTGTTTTTT
.	once	TRBV2	TRBJ1-2	CACTRGSYGGYTF	TGTGCCTGTACAAGGGGCAGTTACGGGGGCTACACCTTC
.	.	TRBV12-3/TRBV12-4	TRBJ1-1	CASSLGGQAFF	TGTGCCAGCAGCCTGGGAGGACAAGCTTTCTTT
.	.	TRBV14	TRBJ2-1	CASSQESVQFF	TGTGCCAGCAGCCAAGAATCTGTGCAGTTCTTC
.	.	TRBV7-2	TRBJ2-7	CASSGRTFTYEQYF	TGTGCCAGCAGCGGACGGACTTTTACCTACGAGCAGTACTTC
TRBD1	.	TRBV13	TRBJ1-5	CASSLGDTGGHQPQHF	TGTGCCAGCAGCTTAGGAGACACAGGGGGCCATCAGCCCCAGCATTTT
TRBD2	.	TRBV4-2	TRBJ2-7	CASSQVGLAGGRNEQYF	TGTGCCAGCAGCCAAGTAGGACTAGCGGGGGGGCGGAACGAGCAGTACTTC
TRBD1	.	TRBV6-5	TRBJ1-2	CASRRDRAGGYTF	TGTGCCAGCAGAAGGGACAGGGCGGGTGGCTACACCTTC
TRBD1	.	TRBV10-3	TRBJ1-1	CAISENRGENTEAFF	TGTGCCATCAGTGAAAACAGGGGGGAGAACACTGAAGCTTTCTTT
.	.	TRBV24-1	TRBJ2-7	CATSDPTGSNYEQYF	TGTGCCACCAGTGATCCGACAGGCTCCAACTACGAGCAGTACTTC
.	.	TRBV2	TRBJ2-2	CASSIQGNTGELFF	TGTGCCAGCAGTATACAGGGGAACACCGGGGAGCTGTTTTTT
.	.	TRBV28	TRBJ2-1	CASSPLTLFPHNEQFF	TGTGCCAGCAGTCCACTTACCCTATTTCCCCACAATGAGCAGTTCTTC
.	.	TRBV2	TRBJ2-3	CASSVQGGGTDTQYF	TGTGCCAGCAGTGTGCAGGGCGGGGGCACAGATACGCAGTATTTT
TRBD1	.	TRBV7-2	TRBJ1-2	CASSLVGQGANYGYTF	TGTGCCAGCAGCTTAGTTGGACAGGGCGCAAACTATGGCTACACCTTC
TRBD1	.	TRBV18	TRBJ2-5	CASSGQEETQYF	TGTGCCAGCTCGGGACAGGAAGAGACCCAGTACTTC
.	.	TRBV7-9	TRBJ1-4	CASSRSSLNEKLFF	TGTGCCAGCAGCAGATCGAGTCTTAATGAAAAACTGTTTTTT
TRBD2	.	TRBV4-1	TRBJ2-5	CASSQEGGGEGETQYF	TGCGCCAGCAGCCAGGAAGGTGGGGGGGAAGGGGAGACCCAGTACTTC
.	.	TRBV6-5	TRBJ2-3	CASGLRGSTDTQYF	TGTGCCAGCGGCTTGAGGGGGAGCACAGATACGCAGTATTTT
TRBD1	few	TRBV10-3	TRBJ1-1	CAISASQGVNTEAFF	TGTGCCATCAGTGCTTCACAGGGGGTGAACACTGAAGCTTTCTTT
.	.	TRBV5-6	TRBJ2-7	CASSFDRTTYEQYF	TGTGCCAGCAGCTTCGACAGGACGACCTACGAGCAGTACTTC
TRBD1	.	TRBV5-1	TRBJ2-6	CASSLKGTASSGANVLTF	TGCGCCAGCAGCTTGAAAGGGACAGCTTCCTCTGGGGCCAACGTCCTGACTTTC
.	.	TRBV2	TRBJ1-1	CASSGEVGTEAFF	TGTGCCAGCAGTGGTGAGGTCGGCACTGAAGCTTTCTTT
TRBD1	.	TRBV11-2	TRBJ2-5	CASSLGQGLQETQYF	TGTGCCAGCAGCCTGGGACAGGGGTTGCAAGAGACCCAGTACTTC
.	.	TRBV28	TRBJ1-2	CASSSGVRGYTF	TGTGCCAGCAGTAGCGGGGTTCGTGGCTACACCTTC
.	.	TRBV7-9	TRBJ2-3	CASSLPAAARGDTQYF	TGTGCCAGCAGCTTGCCCGCGGCGGCCCGAGGAGATACGCAGTATTTT
.	.	TRBV18	TRBJ1-5	CASSPSGDQPQHF	TGTGCCAGCTCACCATCGGGTGATCAGCCCCAGCATTTT
TRBD2	few	TRBV7-9	TRBJ2-1	CASSPLAGGTYNEQFF	TGTGCCAGCAGCCCCTTAGCGGGGGGCACCTACAATGAGCAGTTCTTC
.	.	TRBV28	TRBJ1-1	CASRGGGGTGEAFF	TGTGCCAGCCGCGGAGGGGGGGGAACAGGTGAAGCTTTCTTT
.	.	TRBV28	TRBJ2-5	CASSLYGEETQYF	TGTGCCAGCAGTTTGTATGGAGAAGAGACCCAGTACTTC
TRBD1	.	TRBV7-3	TRBJ1-1	CASSLSGGSTEAFF	TGTGCCAGCAGCTTATCAGGGGGCTCCACTGAAGCTTTCTTT
TRBD1	.	TRBV6-5	TRBJ1-2	CASSWTGGGYTF	TGTGCCAGCAGTTGGACAGGGGGCGGCTACACCTTC
TRBD1	.	TRBV7-8	TRBJ1-2	CASSYTGQGNYGYTF	TGTGCCAGCAGCTATACGGGACAGGGAAACTATGGCTACACCTTC
.	.	TRBV9	TRBJ2-2	CASAEENTGELFF	TGTGCCAGCGCCGAGGAGAACACCGGGGAGCTGTTTTTT
.	.	TRBV12-3/TRBV12-4	TRBJ1-2	CASSFLPNYGYTF	TGTGCCAGCAGTTTTCTCCCGAACTATGGCTACACCTTC
TRBD1	.	TRBV6-5	TRBJ1-6	CASSRDSFSSPLHF	TGTGCCAGCAGTCGGGACAGTTTTAGTTCACCCCTCCACTTT
TRBD1	.	TRBV14	TRBJ1-2	CASSDRVNYGYTF	TGTGCCAGCAGTGACAGGGTTAACTATGGCTACACCTTC
.	.	TRBV3-1/TRBV3-2	TRBJ2-7	CASSQVYGYLSYEQYF	TGTGCCAGCAGCCAAGTTTATGGTTACCTAAGCTACGAGCAGTACTTC
TRBD2	.	TRBV28	TRBJ2-1	CASRIGGSPLNEQFF	TGTGCCAGCAGGATCGGGGGGAGTCCCCTCAATGAGCAGTTCTTC
TRBD1	.	TRBV5-1	TRBJ1-2	CASSKWTGNYGYTF	TGCGCCAGCAGCAAATGGACAGGGAACTATGGCTACACCTTC
TRBD2	.	TRBV10-3	TRBJ2-5	CAISEASGGGGYQETQYF	TGTGCCATCAGTGAGGCCTCGGGTGGCGGGGGGTACCAAGAGACCCAGTACTTC
.	few	TRBV15	TRBJ1-2	CATSRERQNYGYTF	TGTGCCACCAGCAGAGAGAGGCAAAACTATGGCTACACCTTC
.	.	TRBV3-1/TRBV3-2	TRBJ1-2	CASSQARTAVYGYTF	TGTGCCAGCAGCCAAGCGCGTACGGCGGTATATGGCTACACCTTC
.	once	TRBV11-3	TRBJ2-1	CASSLDSGTYNEQFF	TGTGCCAGCAGCTTAGATAGCGGCACTTACAATGAGCAGTTCTTC
.	.	TRBV7-2	TRBJ1-5	CASSSPTQGGENQPQHF	TGTGCCAGCAGCTCTCCAACCCAGGGAGGGGAAAATCAGCCCCAGCATTTT
.	.	TRBV24-1	TRBJ1-1	CATSPGGGLVNTEAFF	TGTGCCACCAGCCCCGGGGGGGGGTTGGTGAACACTGAAGCTTTCTTT
.	once	TRBV11-3	TRBJ2-3	CASSPSGDTQYF	TGTGCCAGCAGCCCGAGCGGAGATACGCAGTATTTT
TRBD1	.	TRBV11-2	TRBJ1-5	CASSDRVGNQPQHF	TGTGCCAGCAGCGACAGGGTTGGCAATCAGCCCCAGCATTTT
TRBD2	.	TRBV18	TRBJ2-1	CASSPLSGGPGNNEQFF	TGTGCCAGCTCACCCTTAAGCGGGGGGCCGGGGAACAATGAGCAGTTCTTC
TRBD1	.	TRBV30	TRBJ2-1	CAWSAGQGAYNEQFF	TGTGCCTGGAGTGCGGGACAGGGGGCATACAATGAGCAGTTCTTC
.	.	TRBV6-6	TRBJ2-7	CASSYLGSRLGGEQYF	TGTGCCAGCAGTTATCTGGGGAGCCGTTTGGGAGGCGAGCAGTACTTC
.	.	TRBV6-6	TRBJ2-3	CASSDRGSPTDTQYF	TGTGCCAGCAGTGACCGGGGAAGTCCTACAGATACGCAGTATTTT